One sample yielded the 21 T cell receptor beta chains listed below, sequenced in a study of vaccination effects on CD4 cells after COVID-19. Their recognized antigens are unknown. Researchers isolated CD4+ T cells once about eleven days of culture had elapsed. Some clones are missing from TCRdb's copy, which holds only in-frame ones; the method was immunoSEQ multiplex PCR. Among tens of thousands of clones listed, approximately 70% were seen once. The starting material was CD4+ T cells from PBMCs cultured without peptide, obtained before COVID-19 vaccination. The source of these receptors is a human donor who received a COVID-19 vaccine.

The chain couples TRBV9 to TRBJ2-3; D is unclear. V was shortened by 0 bases and J by 3 bases, with 5 bases between the two germline ends. This CDR3 is built from 13 residues. CDR1 is SGDLS, CDR2 YYNGEE, per germline. CDR3 DNA sequence: TGTGCCAGCAGCGTAGATTGGACAGATACGCAGTATTTT. Amino acids: CASSVDWTDTQYF.

This chain connects TRBV9 to TRBJ1-2, with D unclear. This CDR3 spans 11 amino acids. The ends were cut back, 0 bases at V and 7 bases at J, with 4 bases in the middle. From germline, CDR1 is SGDLS and CDR2 YYNGEE. The CDR3 DNA reads as TGTGCCAGCAGCGTAGCGGGTGGCTACACCTTC. Translation: CASSVAGGYTF.

Judged by abundance, this clone is medium-sized. The V gene is TRBV6-2 or TRBV6-3, the J gene TRBJ2-7; D remains ambiguous. This CDR3 region has 12 residues. Trimming removed 6 bases from V and 4 bases from J, with 10 bases in between. Looked up from germline, CDR1 is MNHEY and CDR2 is SVGEGT. The CDR3 DNA reads as TGTGCCAGCAGCAGAACCCCATACGAGCAGTACTTC. This encodes CASSRTPYEQYF.

V gene TRBV5-6 combines with J gene TRBJ2-7, with D tentatively TRBD1 or TRBD2 (6 bases each). With 4 bases removed from V and 6 bases from J, the gap between germline ends came to 20 bases. Germline values: CDR1 SGHDT, CDR2 YYEEEE. The CDR3 is made up of 15 amino acids. CDR3 nucleotide sequence: TGTGCCAGCAGCACGACCCTCAAAGGGGGGTTCGAGCAGTACTTC. It translates to CASSTTLKGGFEQYF. The whole variable domain, filled in from reference TRBV5-6 and TRBJ2-7, reads DAGVTQSPTHLIKTRGQQVTLRCSPKSGHDTVSWYQQALGQGPQFIFQYYEEEERQRGNFPDRFSGHQFPNYSSELNVNALLLGDSALYLCASSTTLKGGFEQYFGPGTRLTVT.

V gene TRBV18 combines with J gene TRBJ2-1; 8 bases are shared with TRBD1. V lost 3 bases, J lost 10 bases, and 8 bases stayed unmatched. The germline gives CDR1 KGHSH, CDR2 LQKENI. This CDR3 has 14 residues. CDR3 protein: CASSPLTGDLEQFF. The DNA of the CDR3 is TGTGCCAGCTCACCCCTGACAGGGGACCTGGAGCAGTTCTTC.

This chain uses TRBV5-1 with TRBJ1-1; 9 bases line up with TRBD1. Germline V CDR1 and CDR2: SGHRS, YFSETQ. The CDR3 extends over 15 amino acids. J was trimmed by 5 bases and V by 0 bases; bases with no gene match: 5. Written as DNA, the CDR3 is TGCGCCAGCAGCTTGGGCGGGACAGGGCGAACTGAAGCTTTCTTT. Translation gives CASSLGGTGRTEAFF.

This clone was observed once. The genes are TRBV28 and TRBJ2-7; D is unresolved. There are 13 residues in the CDR3. In germline, CDR1 is MDHEN, CDR2 SYDVKM. Trimming removed 3 bases at V and 2 bases at J, with 8 bases between. The CDR3 sequence: CASSLAGPYEQYF. For the CDR3, the DNA is TGTGCCAGCAGTTTGGCCGGCCCCTACGAGCAGTACTTC.

As concerns this clone: At one of its ends the junction is not consistent with the germline gene, which may arise from a read error. The sample holds other DNA sequences that translate to the same CDR3. The chain joins TRBV7-7 to TRBJ2-2, with 9 bases that match TRBD2. The CDR3 runs 15 residues. Germline CDR1 SSHAT, CDR2 FNYEAQ (reference sequence). The CDR3 DNA reads TGTGCTAGCAGCCCAGGACTAGCGAGCACCGGGGAGCTGTTTTTT. Protein: CASSPGLASTGELFF. The whole variable domain, filled in from reference TRBV7-7 and TRBJ2-2, reads GAGVSQSPRYKVTKRGQDVTLRCDPISSHATLYWYQQALGQGPEFLTYFNYEAQPDKSGLPSDRFSAERPEGSISTLTIQRTEQRDSAMYRCASSPGLASTGELFFGEGSRLTVL.

This chain connects TRBV5-8 to TRBJ2-5; D is possibly TRBD2 (5 bases). The germline gives CDR1 SGHTS, CDR2 YDEGEE. The CDR3 has 14 residues. V was shortened by 4 bases and J by 1 base, with 11 bases between the two germline ends. The chain's CDR3 is CASSPGNTQETQYF. The CDR3 DNA follows: TGTGCCAGCAGCCCGGGGAACACCCAAGAGACCCAGTACTTC.

The genes are TRBV6-2 or TRBV6-3 and TRBJ2-7, with D possibly matching TRBD1 (5 bases). This CDR3 region has 12 residues. Trimming left V 4 bases short and J 2 bases short, with 6 bases between. Looked up from germline, CDR1 is MNHEY and CDR2 is SVGEGT. In DNA, the CDR3 is TGTGCCAGCAGTTTCAGGGCCTACGAGCAGTACTTC. Translated, it gives CASSFRAYEQYF.

CDR3 amino acids: CASRKTATMNTEAFF. CDR3 sequence (DNA): TGTGCCAGTAGGAAGACAGCGACTATGAACACTGAAGCTTTCTTT. The chain combines TRBV19 with TRBJ1-1; perhaps TRBD1 as D (5 bases). V was trimmed by 6 bases and J by 0 bases, leaving 14 bases between them. The CDR3 sequence is 15 residues long. The germline gives CDR1 LNHDA, CDR2 SQIVND (reference sequence). The full variable domain, in which reference TRBV19 and TRBJ1-1 provide the parts outside the CDR3, is DGGITQSPKYLFRKEGQNVTLSCEQNLNHDAMYWYRQDPGQGLRLIYYSQIVNDFQKGDIAEGYSVSREKKESFPLTVTSAQKNPTAFYLCASRKTATMNTEAFFGQGTRLTVV.

This clone was counted between two and nine times. The same CDR3 also results from other DNA sequences found in this sample. The J gene is TRBJ2-7, the V gene TRBV2; TRBD2 might be the D (6 bases). V was cut by 0 bases and J by 3 bases, with 12 bases left in between. Germline V gene data show CDR1 as SNHLY and CDR2 as FYNNEI. The CDR3 extends over 15 amino acids. The CDR3 sequence is CASSEALGRDYEQYF. Here the CDR3 DNA reads TGTGCCAGCAGTGAAGCCCTCGGGAGAGACTACGAGCAGTACTTC.

This clone was seen a few times. The chain employs TRBV3-1 (or the pseudogene TRBV3-2) and TRBJ2-7; D uncertain. The CDR3 sequence is 12 residues long. CDR1 is LGHDT and CDR2 is YNNKEL in the germline V gene (reference sequence). The ends were cut back, 0 bases at V and 10 bases at J, with 10 bases in the middle. The CDR3 reads CASSQDLVSQYF. As DNA, the CDR3 is TGTGCCAGCAGCCAAGATCTCGTCAGCCAGTACTTC.

The chain is built from TRBV19 and TRBJ2-4, with unresolved D. Per germline, CDR1 LNHDA and CDR2 SQIVND (reference sequence). V dropped 0 bases and J dropped 8 bases, with 8 bases sitting between them. This CDR3 has 13 amino acids. The CDR3 region is CASSIEGTDIQYF. The CDR3 nucleotides read TGTGCCAGTAGTATAGAGGGTACGGACATTCAGTACTTC.

The V gene is TRBV4-1, the J gene TRBJ2-2; 14 positions match TRBD2. The CDR3 is 15 residues long. Trimming removed 1 base from V and 9 bases from J; junction bases left unmatched: 1. Germline CDR1 and CDR2: MGHRA and YSYEKL. CDR3 residues: CASSQGTSGGRELFF. As DNA, the CDR3 is TGCGCCAGCAGCCAAGGGACTAGCGGGGGGCGGGAGCTGTTTTTT.

The chain links TRBV5-4 to TRBJ2-7; tentatively, D is TRBD1 or TRBD2 (7 bases each). The CDR3 is 16 residues long. CDR1 is SGHNT, CDR2 YYREEE, per germline (reference sequence). Trimming cost V 0 bases and J 2 bases, with 15 bases left between them. This CDR3 is CASSLEGGGGTYEQYF. In nucleotides, the CDR3 is TGTGCCAGCAGCTTGGAAGGGGGCGGGGGCACCTACGAGCAGTACTTC.

In this sample, this clone turned up a few times. The V gene is TRBV9, the J gene TRBJ2-4, with 7 bases identical to TRBD2. The CDR3 covers 13 residues. The V gene's germline CDR1 is SGDLS and CDR2 YYNGEE. V trimming: 3 bases; J trimming: 6 bases; junction bases outside the gene matches: 3. CDR3 DNA sequence: TGTGCCAGCAGCGCGGGGGAGGGAAACATTCAGTACTTC. Translating it yields CASSAGEGNIQYF.

The CDR3 region has the DNA TGCAGTGCAATCCAGGGCTTTGAGCAGTTCTTC. The encoded protein is CSAIQGFEQFF. The rearrangement joins TRBV20-1 to TRBJ2-1; tentative D call: TRBD1 (5 bases). The ends were cut back, 6 bases at V and 9 bases at J, with 12 bases in the middle. This CDR3 contains 11 residues. Per the germline V gene, CDR1 is DFQATT and CDR2 is SNEGSKA (reference sequence).

The chain carries TRBV30 and TRBJ1-1, with 7 bases lining up with TRBD1. The CDR3 covers 12 residues. CDR1 is GTSNPN, CDR2 SVGIG, per germline (reference sequence). The junction had 3 bases not matched to a gene; V was cut back by 1 base and J by 7 bases. This chain's CDR3 is CAWSAWDSEAFF. In DNA, the CDR3 is TGTGCCTGGAGTGCGTGGGACAGTGAAGCTTTCTTT.

Only a few counts were recorded for this clone. The chain uses TRBV6-6 and TRBJ1-5; TRBD1 matches at 11 bases. The CDR3 consists of 17 residues. Germline lookup yields CDR1 MNHNY and CDR2 SVGAGI (reference sequence). Trimming at V came to 5 bases and at J to 4 bases, leaving 10 bases not matched to a gene. The CDR3 loop is CASSPRRGTGGNQPQHF. The CDR3 coding sequence is TGTGCCAGCAGTCCTCGGCGGGGGACAGGGGGAAATCAGCCCCAGCATTTT.

This rearrangement joins TRBV6-5 to TRBJ2-7; the D is unclear. Germline V gene sequence: CDR1 MNHEY, CDR2 SVGAGI. CDR3 length: 13 residues. V was pared by 2 bases and J by 0 bases, with 5 bases between. This CDR3 reads CASSYAASYEQYF. The DNA of the CDR3 is TGTGCCAGCAGTTACGCAGCCTCCTACGAGCAGTACTTC.